Sequencing of this T cell receptor beta chain was carried out in a study of T-cell reconstitution after alpha-beta-depleted transplantation in children. Study findings and constraints: Most T-cell counts and diversity one year after the transplant came from T cells that were newly produced. As was reported, about two months after transplant, alpha-beta T cells came from several hundred expanded graft clones. It was surviving recipient T cells and thymic progenitors that gave some patients high TCRbeta diversity at day 60.

Unique molecular identifiers were incorporated into the prepared TCRbeta library. TCRdb re-called the PCR reads with MiXCR, one entry per CDR3 protein. The table shows approximately 110,000 distinct CDR3 sequences, with roughly 23% occurring only once. Germline lookup yields CDR1 SQVTM and CDR2 ANQGSEA. This CDR3 region has 12 residues. The V and J ends lost 6 bases and 2 bases respectively, with 10 bases between them. This clonotype was counted at least ten times. Its antigen is undetermined. This TCR was recovered from a male patient aged 2-9 years who had a stem cell transplant for chronic granulomatous disease, so the T cells may come from the graft donor. The input for sequencing was PBMCs, mostly from graft donor cells, taken 180 days after TCRalphabeta/CD19-depleted stem cell transplant. The chain recombines TRBV29-1 with TRBJ1-2; no firm D call. CDR3 nucleotides: TGCAGCGTGGGAGACGGCAACTATGGCTACACCTTC. Translating it yields CSVGDGNYGYTF.